This T cell receptor (beta chain) was found in a study of blood T cell repertoires in COVID-19. Study as a whole: The analysed material was cDNA or gDNA that came from T cells, B-cell-depleted T cells, or PBMCs.

Profiled with immunoSEQ multiplex PCR; TCRdb holds only in-frame clones, not every one. The sample shows 250,000 or so clones, 88% of them seen only once. Deletions cut 2 bases from V and 11 bases from J, with 13 bases between. In germline, CDR1 is SGHRS, CDR2 YFSETQ. This CDR3 spans 12 amino acids. The gene calls are TRBV5-1 and TRBJ1-2; no clear D gene. This receptor was taken from a woman between 35 and 50 years old who had been exposed to COVID-19. Source material: PBMCs or T cells enriched from blood (not recorded which). The CDR3 spells CASSLAGFLYTF. The CDR3 DNA sequence: TGCGCCAGCAGCTTAGCCGGGTTCCTTTACACCTTC.